The subject of this entry is one T cell receptor beta chain. Its antigen is unidentified. Only in-frame clones appear in the TCRdb table, and some are missing; sequencing was by immunoSEQ multiplex PCR. The sample shows over 150,000 clones, around 85% of them seen only once. The data were taken from a study of T cell responses to AZD1222 COVID-19 vaccine. Study results and caveats: Only a handful of AZD1222 recipients were seropositive at baseline.

This material consisted of peripheral blood, taken on day 0 of MenACWY control vaccination. The sequence was collected from an adult in good health.

The CDR3 sequence: CASSMTGLRDNEQFF. The CDR3 coding sequence is TGTGCCAGCAGCATGACAGGGCTTCGCGACAATGAGCAGTTCTTC. The chain links TRBV2 to TRBJ2-1; 7 bases line up with TRBD1. With 6 bases clipped from V and 5 bases from J, the junction kept 10 bases outside the gene matches. The CDR3 length is 15 residues. In germline, CDR1 is SNHLY, CDR2 FYNNEI.